This T cell receptor beta chain comes out of a study of blood T cell repertoires in COVID-19. Across the study: Researchers got acute and convalescent COVID-19 samples from the United States, Italy and Spain. T cells, B-cell-depleted T cells, or PBMCs supplied cDNA or gDNA.

Germline assignment: CDR1 LNHDA and CDR2 SQIVND (reference sequence). The CDR3 covers 16 residues. Trimming took 8 bases from V and 9 from J, leaving 27 bases between them. As processed by the authors: How many nucleated cells were present was estimated from reference gene primer amplification. TCRdb keeps only in-frame clones here, not all; method: immunoSEQ multiplex PCR. The D gene and trimming were derived from the DNA, and the V and J assignments and clone size from that table. The sample has 30,000 to 35,000 clones; about 83% are singletons. This receptor was obtained from a man aged 45-65 years with acute or convalescent COVID-19. The V gene is TRBV19, the J gene TRBJ2-3; TRBD2 might be the D (5 bases). The sample was peripheral blood. CDR3 residues: CASAPPGNIAGETQYF. In DNA form, the CDR3 reads TGTGCCAGTGCCCCACCGGGAAACATAGCCGGTGAGACGCAGTATTTT.